These T cell receptor beta chains were read from a single sample in a study of control samples from healthy donors and cancer patients. Here immunoSEQ multiplex PCR was the method, and the copy in TCRdb shows in-frame clones only, minus some. This sample has about 100,000 clones, with approximately 90% found just once. The sequencing sample was made of blood. These receptors came from a man younger than 45 in good health. CDR3s include the opening cysteine and the closing phenylalanine or tryptophan. The D gene is left open where the match is weak. Some rows mark clone size as missing; the rest say once, few, many or name a class of expanded clone.

>TRBJ1-5|TRBV24-1|TRBD1|once
TGTGCCACCAGTGACAGGACAGGGCGCGATCAGCCCCAGCATTTT
CATSDRTGRDQPQHF
>TRBJ1-2|TRBV4-3|NA|NA
TGCGCCAGCAGCCGGGGCCCGTATGGCTACACCTTC
CASSRGPYGYTF
>TRBJ2-1|TRBV3-1/TRBV3-2|TRBD2|NA
TGTGCCAGCAGTCATAGCGGGGGGGCCCGCAATGAGCAGTTCTTC
CASSHSGGARNEQFF
>TRBJ2-6|TRBV2|TRBD1|NA
TGTGCCAGCAGCCGGGACAGGGGGTCAGGGGCCAACGTCCTGACTTTC
CASSRDRGSGANVLTF
>TRBJ1-2|TRBV6-5|NA|NA
TGTGCCAGCTTTGCGGGGCCAGGGTTAGTCTATGGCTACACCTTC
CASFAGPGLVYGYTF
>TRBJ2-7|TRBV28|NA|NA
TGTGCCAGCACCAGAAAACAGTACGAGCAGTACTTC
CASTRKQYEQYF
>TRBJ2-5|TRBV5-4|TRBD1|NA
TGTGCCAGCAGCTCGGACAGGGGGCTGGAGACCCAGTACTTC
CASSSDRGLETQYF
>TRBJ1-5|TRBV5-6|NA|NA
TGTGCCAGCAGCTTGGGCCGGACACCAAATCAGCCCCAGCATTTT
CASSLGRTPNQPQHF
>TRBJ2-7|TRBV25-1|NA|NA
TGTGCCAGCAGGGGCTCGGTAGGCTCCTACGAGCAGTACTTC
CASRGSVGSYEQYF
>TRBJ1-6|TRBV5-4|TRBD1|NA
TGTGCCAGCAGCTTGGCAGGCCCAGGGGGGTCACCCCTCCACTTT
CASSLAGPGGSPLHF
>TRBJ2-3|TRBV9|TRBD2|NA
TGTGCCAGCAGCCTCGGGAGGACTAGCACAGATACGCAGTATTTT
CASSLGRTSTDTQYF
>TRBJ2-5|TRBV5-1|NA|NA
TGCGCCAGCAGCTTGGCCTGGGGGGCAGGAGAGACCCAGTACTTC
CASSLAWGAGETQYF
>TRBJ1-2|TRBV6-5|TRBD1|NA
TGTGCCAGCAGTCAACCCTCAAGGGACAGAGGCTACACCTTC
CASSQPSRDRGYTF
>TRBJ1-4|TRBV3-1/TRBV3-2|NA|NA
TGTGCCAGCAGCCAAGATGGGGGGGGCAATGAAAAACTGTTTTTT
CASSQDGGGNEKLFF
>TRBJ1-4|TRBV7-9|TRBD1|NA
TGTGCCAGCAGCCCAGACCGGACAGGGCGGGAAAAACTGTTTTTT
CASSPDRTGREKLFF
>TRBJ2-7|TRBV5-1|TRBD1|once
TGCGCCAGCAGCAAAGGGACAGGGGGGGACGAGCAGTACTTC
CASSKGTGGDEQYF
>TRBJ1-2|TRBV5-1|NA|many
TGCGCCAGCAGCCCGGTTGGGGATGGCTACACCTTC
CASSPVGDGYTF
>TRBJ2-4|TRBV2|NA|NA
TGTGCCAGCAGTGAAGAGGCCCGAAAAGGGGACATTCAGTACTTC
CASSEEARKGDIQYF
>TRBJ2-3|TRBV5-1|TRBD2|NA
TGCGCCAGCAATTTATTTCTAGCGGGGACCAACACAGATACGCAGTATTTT
CASNLFLAGTNTDTQYF
>TRBJ2-1|TRBV6-6|TRBD1|NA
TGTGCCAGCAGACGAGACAGAACAGGGGGCGGGGTTACCTACAATGAGCAGTTCTTC
CASRRDRTGGGVTYNEQFF
>TRBJ2-7|TRBV5-1|NA|NA
TGCGCCAGCAGCTTGGGACCTAGCTCCTACGAGCAGTACTTC
CASSLGPSSYEQYF
>TRBJ1-5|TRBV18|TRBD1|NA
TGTGCCAGCTCACCAACGAACATAGTAGGGGGCAGGACAAATCAGCCCCAGCATTTT
CASSPTNIVGGRTNQPQHF
>TRBJ2-1|TRBV10-1|NA|once
TGCGCCAGCAGTGAGTTTAGATACAATGAGCAGTTCTTC
CASSEFRYNEQFF
>TRBJ2-1|TRBV6-2/TRBV6-3|TRBD1|NA
TGTGCCAGCAGTTACCAGGGGGCGTATGAGCAGTTCTTC
CASSYQGAYEQFF
>TRBJ1-6|TRBV7-9|NA|NA
TGTGCCAGCAGCTTAGGAGAGCGATTTAATTCACCCCTCCACTTT
CASSLGERFNSPLHF
>TRBJ1-5|TRBV12-3/TRBV12-4|NA|NA
TGTGCCAGCAGTTTCAGAGGGAATCAGCCCCAGCATTTT
CASSFRGNQPQHF
>TRBJ1-1|TRBV4-2|NA|NA
TGTGCCAGCAGCCAAGATGAGGGAGGGGGCACTGAAGCTTTCTTT
CASSQDEGGGTEAFF
>TRBJ2-1|TRBV7-6|NA|once
TGTGCCAGCAGCCCGGCGGGGGCGCGGGGAATCTTCAATGAGCAGTTCTTC
CASSPAGARGIFNEQFF
>TRBJ1-2|TRBV27|NA|NA
TGTGCCAGCAGTTTAGGATTGACCGCTAACTATGGCTACACCTTC
CASSLGLTANYGYTF
>TRBJ1-2|TRBV9|NA|NA
TGTGCCAGCAGCCCCGGGACATTGGACTATGGCTACACCTTC
CASSPGTLDYGYTF
>TRBJ1-6|TRBV3-1/TRBV3-2|NA|NA
TGTGCCAGCAGCCAAGATCCGGGTTGGAATTCACCCCTCCACTTT
CASSQDPGWNSPLHF
>TRBJ1-5|TRBV28|NA|NA
TGTGCCAGCAGTTTAAGGGATCAGCCCCAGCATTTT
CASSLRDQPQHF
>TRBJ2-3|TRBV9|NA|NA
TGTGCCAGCAGCGTAGACAGGCACACAGATACGCAGTATTTT
CASSVDRHTDTQYF
>TRBJ2-3|TRBV4-2|NA|NA
TGTGCCAGCAGCCAAGCGCTGCACGGGCGCACAGATACGCAGTATTTT
CASSQALHGRTDTQYF
>TRBJ2-7|TRBV6-2/TRBV6-3|NA|NA
TGTGCCAGCAGTTGGACAGACTACGAGCAGTACTTC
CASSWTDYEQYF
>TRBJ2-4|TRBV5-4|TRBD2|few
TGTGCCAGCAGCTTGGGGCCTAGCGGAGCCAAAAACATTCAGTACTTC
CASSLGPSGAKNIQYF
>TRBJ2-5|TRBV5-1|TRBD2|NA
TGCGCCAGCAGCTTGGCCTACAGCGGGGGACAAGAGACCCAGTACTTC
CASSLAYSGGQETQYF
>TRBJ1-1|TRBV14|NA|NA
TGTGCCAGCAGCCGAGTAAGGACAGCTCCTGAAGCTTTCTTT
CASSRVRTAPEAFF
>TRBJ1-3|TRBV4-3|NA|once
TGCGCCAGCAGCCAAGACCGCAGACTCAACACCATATATTTT
CASSQDRRLNTIYF
>TRBJ2-6|TRBV6-5|TRBD1|NA
TGTGCCAGCCGACCAGGGGGCTCTGGGGCCAACGTCCTGACTTTC
CASRPGGSGANVLTF